This T cell receptor (beta chain) was identified in a study of T cell repertoires in ileal Crohn's disease. Repertoires were generated with immunoSEQ multiplex PCR, while TCRdb's copy carries only in-frame clones and drops some. Seen here are roughly 4,400 clones, over 80% observed once, and the top ten hold around 4.7%. Time point in this sample: neoterminal ileum biopsy at postoperative endoscopy, about 6 months after surgery. The origin of this receptor is an adult with Crohn's disease. The sequencing input was ileal tissue.

For the CDR3, the DNA is TGTGCCAGCAGCCATCGGGAGGGCTCCTACAATGAGCAGTTCTTC. Its protein is CASSHREGSYNEQFF. V usage is TRBV11-3 and J usage is TRBJ2-1; TRBD2 agrees at 8 bases. J gave up 0 bases and V 5 bases, and 3 bases lay outside the gene matches. Germline V gene sequence: CDR1 SGHNT, CDR2 YENEEA. The CDR3 extends over 15 amino acids.